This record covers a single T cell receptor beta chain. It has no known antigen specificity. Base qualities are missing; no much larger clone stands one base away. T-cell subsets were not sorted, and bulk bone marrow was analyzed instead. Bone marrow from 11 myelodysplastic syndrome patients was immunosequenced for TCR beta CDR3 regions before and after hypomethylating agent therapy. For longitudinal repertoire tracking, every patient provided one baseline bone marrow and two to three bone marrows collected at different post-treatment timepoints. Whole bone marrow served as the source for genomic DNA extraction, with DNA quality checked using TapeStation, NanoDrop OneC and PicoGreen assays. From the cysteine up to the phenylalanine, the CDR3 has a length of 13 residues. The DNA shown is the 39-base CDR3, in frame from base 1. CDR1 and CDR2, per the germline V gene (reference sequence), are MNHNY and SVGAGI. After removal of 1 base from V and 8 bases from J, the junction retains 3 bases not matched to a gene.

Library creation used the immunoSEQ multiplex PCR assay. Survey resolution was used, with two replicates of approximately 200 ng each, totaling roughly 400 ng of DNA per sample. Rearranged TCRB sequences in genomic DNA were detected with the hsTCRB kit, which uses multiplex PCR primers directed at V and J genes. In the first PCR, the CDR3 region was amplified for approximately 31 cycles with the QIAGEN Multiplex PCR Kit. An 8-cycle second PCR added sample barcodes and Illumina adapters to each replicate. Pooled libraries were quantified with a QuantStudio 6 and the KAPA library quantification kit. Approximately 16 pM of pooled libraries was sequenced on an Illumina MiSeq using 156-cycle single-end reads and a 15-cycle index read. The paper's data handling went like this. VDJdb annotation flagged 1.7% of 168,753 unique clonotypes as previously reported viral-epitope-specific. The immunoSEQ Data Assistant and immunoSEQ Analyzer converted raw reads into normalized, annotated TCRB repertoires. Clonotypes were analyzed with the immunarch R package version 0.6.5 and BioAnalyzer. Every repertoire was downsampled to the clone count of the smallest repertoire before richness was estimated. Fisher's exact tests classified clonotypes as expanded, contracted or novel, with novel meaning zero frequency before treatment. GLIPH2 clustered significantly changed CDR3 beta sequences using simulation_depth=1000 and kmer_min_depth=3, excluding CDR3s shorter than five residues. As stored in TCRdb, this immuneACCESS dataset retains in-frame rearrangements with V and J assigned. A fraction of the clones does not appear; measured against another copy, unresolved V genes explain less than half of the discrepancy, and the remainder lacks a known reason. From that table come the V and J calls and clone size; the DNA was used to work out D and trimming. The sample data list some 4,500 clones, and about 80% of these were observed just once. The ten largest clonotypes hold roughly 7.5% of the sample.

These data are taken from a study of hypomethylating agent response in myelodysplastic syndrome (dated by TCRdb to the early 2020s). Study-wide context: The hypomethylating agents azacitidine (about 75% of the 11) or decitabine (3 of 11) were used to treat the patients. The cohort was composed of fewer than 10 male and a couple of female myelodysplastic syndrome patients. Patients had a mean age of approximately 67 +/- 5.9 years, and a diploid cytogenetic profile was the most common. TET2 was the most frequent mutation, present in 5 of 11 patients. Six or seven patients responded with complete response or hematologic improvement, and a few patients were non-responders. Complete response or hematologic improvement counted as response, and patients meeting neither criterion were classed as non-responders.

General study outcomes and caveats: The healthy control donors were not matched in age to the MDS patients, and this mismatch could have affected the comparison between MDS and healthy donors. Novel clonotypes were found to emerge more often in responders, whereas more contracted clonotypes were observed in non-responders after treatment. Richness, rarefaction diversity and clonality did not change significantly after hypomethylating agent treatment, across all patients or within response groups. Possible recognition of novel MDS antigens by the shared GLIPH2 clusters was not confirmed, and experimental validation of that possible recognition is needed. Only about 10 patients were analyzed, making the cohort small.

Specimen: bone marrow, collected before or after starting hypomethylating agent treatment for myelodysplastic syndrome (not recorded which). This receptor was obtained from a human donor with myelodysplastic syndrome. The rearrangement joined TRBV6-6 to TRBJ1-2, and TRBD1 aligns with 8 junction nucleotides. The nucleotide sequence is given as TGTGCCAGCAGTTACTGGACAGGGAACGGCTACACCTTC. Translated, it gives CASSYWTGNGYTF.